Listed below are T cell receptor beta chains from one sample, sequenced in a study of early T cells in non-severe SARS-CoV-2 infection. Each CDR3 protein is one row after TCRdb ran MiXCR on the 5' RACE reads. The top ten clones hold under 4.5% of a sample with some 50,000 distinct CDR3 sequences, around 8.6% of them seen once. Source: whole blood, taken at baseline. The source of these receptors is an adult who was a healthcare worker with PCR-confirmed SARS-CoV-2 infection or an uninfected control (not recorded which). The CDR3 runs from the conserved cysteine through the conserved F or W. The D gene is left open where the match is weak. Where a row states a size, it is once, few, many or the class of an expanded clone; other rows omit it.

NA | TRBJ2-5 | TRBD2 | TRBV5-4 | TGTGCAACGAAGGTAGCGGGAGTCGCGGGGCAAGAGACCCAGTACTTC | CATKVAGVAGQETQYF
many | TRBJ1-3 | TRBD1 | TRBV29-1 | TGCAGCGTTGTAGGGCAGGGGGAAAACACCATATATTTT | CSVVGQGENTIYF
NA | TRBJ1-4 | TRBD1 | TRBV29-1 | TGCAGCGGATTAGGGACAGGGGCCGCTCCCGGTGAAAAACTGTTTTTT | CSGLGTGAAPGEKLFF
NA | TRBJ2-5 | NA | TRBV5-4 | TGTGCCAGCAGCTTCGGCAGGGAAGAGACCCAGTACTTC | CASSFGREETQYF
few | TRBJ2-7 | NA | TRBV7-3 | TGTGCCAGCAGCTTAACGCCCGGAGAATACGAGCAGTACTTC | CASSLTPGEYEQYF
few | TRBJ2-7 | NA | TRBV6-1 | TGTGCCAGCAGTGAAGGGAGCGAGCAGTACTTC | CASSEGSEQYF
many | TRBJ1-5 | NA | TRBV10-1 | TGCGCCAGCGGTAGGGCAGGGTACCAGCCCCAGCATTTT | CASGRAGYQPQHF
NA | TRBJ1-3 | TRBD1 | TRBV11-3 | TGTGCCAGCAGCCAGGACAGGGGGGACACCATATATTTT | CASSQDRGDTIYF
NA | TRBJ1-2 | NA | TRBV25-1 | TGTGCCAGCAGTGAATGGAAGGGGCCAGAGCGAGGCTACACCTTC | CASSEWKGPERGYTF
many | TRBJ2-2 | NA | TRBV5-1 | TGCGCCAGCAGCATACAGGGATCTGGGAGCGCCGGGGAGCTGTTTTTT | CASSIQGSGSAGELFF
many | TRBJ2-3 | TRBD2 | TRBV24-1 | TGTGCCACCAGTGGAGCGGGGTTCACAGATACGCAGTATTTT | CATSGAGFTDTQYF
NA | TRBJ2-7 | NA | TRBV5-6 | TGTGCCAGCAGCTTGCGGCTAGAACTCTACGAGCAGTACTTC | CASSLRLELYEQYF
NA | TRBJ2-7 | NA | TRBV5-1 | TGCGCCAGCAGCTTGGAACCCAATGAGCAGTACTTC | CASSLEPNEQYF
few | TRBJ1-1 | NA | TRBV30 | TGTGCCTGGAGGAAGGTGCGGATCACTGAAGCTTTCTTT | CAWRKVRITEAFF
NA | TRBJ1-5 | NA | TRBV4-1 | TGCGCCAGCAGCCTAAGAAGCAATCAGCCCCAGCATTTT | CASSLRSNQPQHF
many | TRBJ2-7 | NA | TRBV19 | TGTGCCAGTAGTATAGAAGGGACGGCTTCCGAGCAGTACTTC | CASSIEGTASEQYF
few | TRBJ1-5 | TRBD1 | TRBV19 | TGTGCCAGTAGTGTACAGGGGGAAAGCAATCAGCCCCAGCATTTT | CASSVQGESNQPQHF
NA | TRBJ2-7 | NA | TRBV7-9 | TGTGCCAGCAGCTTACTGCGGGGTGACTCCTACGAGCAGTACTTC | CASSLLRGDSYEQYF
many | TRBJ2-5 | TRBD2 | TRBV10-3 | TGTGCCATCAGTTCAACCGGGACTAGAAAAGAGACCCAGTACTTC | CAISSTGTRKETQYF
many | TRBJ1-4 | TRBD1 | TRBV7-6 | TGTGCCAGCAGCTTAGCGCCAGGGGGAACTGAAAAACTGTTTTTT | CASSLAPGGTEKLFF
NA | TRBJ2-7 | NA | TRBV4-1 | TGCGCCAGCAGCCAAGATCCCCCAGGGCCCGAGCAGTACTTC | CASSQDPPGPEQYF
many | TRBJ1-1 | NA | TRBV7-9 | TGTGCCAGCAGCTGGCGACCTGGGGGAGAAGGCACTGAAGCTTTCTTT | CASSWRPGGEGTEAFF
many | TRBJ2-1 | NA | TRBV5-1 | TGCGCCAGCAGCTTGGAAGGGGAGAAATACAATGAGCAGTTCTTC | CASSLEGEKYNEQFF
many | TRBJ2-3 | NA | TRBV7-2 | TGTGCCAGCAGCCGCTCATCTACACAGCCAGATACGCAGTATTTT | CASSRSSTQPDTQYF
many | TRBJ1-3 | TRBD1 | TRBV6-1 | TGTGCCAGCAGTGCCACAGGGGTATCTGGAAACACCATATATTTT | CASSATGVSGNTIYF
NA | TRBJ1-2 | TRBD1 | TRBV3-1 | TGTGCCAGCAGCCAAGATCTACAGGGGGCGCGGTATGGCTACACCTTC | CASSQDLQGARYGYTF
few | TRBJ2-7 | TRBD1 | TRBV10-1 | TGCGCCAGCAGTACAGGGGGCCACCACGAGCAGTACTTC | CASSTGGHHEQYF
many | TRBJ2-2 | TRBD1 | TRBV24-1 | TGTGCCACCAGGGACAGGGGCGCCGGGGAGCTGTTTTTT | CATRDRGAGELFF
many | TRBJ2-5 | NA | TRBV29-1 | TGCAGCGTATGGAGAGGGAATTTGGAGCGGGAGACCCAGTACTTC | CSVWRGNLERETQYF
few | TRBJ2-7 | NA | TRBV7-9 | TGTGCCGCCCCAATCCGGGGGCTAAGGTACGAGCAGTACTTC | CAAPIRGLRYEQYF
NA | TRBJ2-2 | NA | TRBV7-9 | TGTGCCAGCAGCTTAGTTGTGACCGCGAACACCGGGGAGCTGTTTTTT | CASSLVVTANTGELFF
few | TRBJ2-7 | NA | TRBV6-2/TRBV6-3 | TGTGCCAGCAGTTACGAGGAATCCTACGAGCAGTACTTC | CASSYEESYEQYF
many | TRBJ2-3 | TRBD1 | TRBV2 | TGTGCCAGCGGCCGGGACAGGGGAGCCACAGATACGCAGTATTTT | CASGRDRGATDTQYF
many | TRBJ2-3 | TRBD2 | TRBV7-9 | TGTGCCAGCAGCTTAGGCGGGAGCAACGCAGATACGCAGTATTTT | CASSLGGSNADTQYF
NA | TRBJ2-3 | NA | TRBV20-1 | TGCAGTGCTAGGGCGGATACGCAGTATTTT | CSARADTQYF
NA | TRBJ2-1 | NA | TRBV2 | TGTGCCAGCAGTGAAAGATCTGGGGTGAATGAGCAGTTCTTC | CASSERSGVNEQFF
few | TRBJ2-1 | TRBD2 | TRBV20-1 | TGCAGTGCTAGAGTACCAGCGGGAAGCTCCTACAATGAGCAGTTCTTC | CSARVPAGSSYNEQFF
many | TRBJ2-1 | NA | TRBV11-2 | TGTGCCAGCAGCTTTAGGGATCCAGGGGATGAGCAGTTCTTC | CASSFRDPGDEQFF
few | TRBJ1-6 | NA | TRBV6-5 | TGTGCCAGCAGCCTCGGAAGTCTCTATAATTCACCCCTCCACTTT | CASSLGSLYNSPLHF
many | TRBJ2-7 | TRBD1 | TRBV7-2 | TGTGCCAGCAGCTTAGTCGGGACAGGGGGACAAAACGAGCAGTACTTC | CASSLVGTGGQNEQYF